This T cell receptor beta chain appears in the sequencing data of a study of blood T cell repertoires in COVID-19. Trimming cost V 5 bases and J 5 bases, with 12 bases left between them. The V gene's germline CDR1 is KGHDR and CDR2 SFDVKD. The CDR3 spans 14 residues. In the authors' workflow: Amplification of reference gene primers provided the estimated nucleated cell counts. This table comes from immunoSEQ multiplex PCR, and its TCRdb copy is limited to in-frame clones, with some not included. V and J calls and clone size are given by that table; D and trimming were obtained from the DNA. The data hold 140,000 to 150,000 clones, with about 87% observed a single time.

The J gene is TRBJ2-1, the V gene TRBV24-1, with TRBD2 as a possible D gene (5 bases). This clonotype was sampled from a human donor in a cohort sampled during active COVID-19. The sequencing sample was made of peripheral blood. The CDR3 protein is CATSAGIPNNEQFF. CDR3 bases: TGTGCCACCAGTGCCGGGATACCAAACAATGAGCAGTTCTTC.